This T cell receptor (beta chain) was identified in a study of blood T cell repertoires in COVID-19. Study in general: The samples span acute and convalescent COVID-19 from the United States, Italy and Spain. The cDNA or gDNA used as material had been derived from T cells, B-cell-depleted T cells, or PBMCs.

The CDR3 covers 16 residues. Per the germline V gene, CDR1 is LGHNT and CDR2 is FRNRAP. V shed 8 bases and J 5 bases; nucleotides not matched to a gene: 12. Study processing details: Amplification of reference gene primers was used by the study to estimate nucleated cell counts. Sequenced by immunoSEQ multiplex PCR; TCRdb stores in-frame clones only, minus some. That table gives V, J and clone size, and the DNA gave D and trimming. Counted here are around 62,000 clones, around 90% occurring once; the ten biggest clones make up roughly a tenth. V is TRBV12-5 and J is TRBJ2-1, with TRBD2 matching 10 bases. The specimen sequenced was PBMCs or T cells enriched from blood (not recorded which). This TCR was recovered from a woman aged 40 to 50 who had recovered from COVID-19. As DNA, the CDR3 is TGTGCTAGTTGCCCGTCGCTAGCGGGGGAGAACAATGAGCAGTTCTTC. Its translation is CASCPSLAGENNEQFF.